Listed here are 24 T cell receptor beta chains from one sample, sequenced in a study of blood T cells in healthy people across ages. With a J-beta primer mix and a sample-barcoded 5' primer, a second PCR ran about 6 to 11 cycles. One entry per CDR3 protein, called by TCRdb with MiXCR from the 5' RACE reads. Among around 1.7 million distinct CDR3 sequences, approximately 28% were seen once, and the ten largest hold 7.7%. Material for sequencing was blood. All receptors derive from a woman aged 25 to 39 in good health.

The chain couples TRBV11-2 to TRBJ2-1; D tentatively fits TRBD1 or TRBD2 (6 bases each). Trimming shortened V by 5 bases and J by 6 bases, and 20 bases separated the two germline ends. The germline CDR1 and CDR2 sequences are SGHAT and FQNNGV. The CDR3 contains 16 residues. The CDR3 region has the DNA TGTGCCAGCAGCAAAAAATGGGGGGCCCCTCGCAATGAGCAGTTCTTC. This translates into CASSKKWGAPRNEQFF.

This clonotype has just one count. This may arise from a read error, as a much more abundant clone is one base away. The chain is built from TRBV29-1 and TRBJ2-7; TRBD1 aligns across 8 bases. The DNA end is a closer match to TRBJ2-5, so the J assignment may be wrong. The CDR3 has 12 residues. The germline CDR1 and CDR2 sequences are SQVTM and ANQGSEA. CDR3 sequence: CSVLTGEETQYF. CDR3 nucleotide sequence: TGCAGCGTGTTGACAGGGGAAGAGACCCAGTACTTC.

The V call is TRBV20-1, the J call TRBJ1-1, with D possibly being TRBD1 (5 bases). The CDR3 totals 13 residues. Trimming shortened V by 7 bases and J by 3 bases, and 15 bases separated the two germline ends. The V gene's germline CDR1 is DFQATT and CDR2 SNEGSKA (reference sequence). The CDR3 DNA is TGCAGTGTGCAGGGTGAACGGTACACTGAAGCTTTCTTT. Translating gives CSVQGERYTEAFF.

The V gene is TRBV19, the J gene TRBJ1-2; a possible D gene is TRBD1 (5 bases). In germline, CDR1 is LNHDA, CDR2 SQIVND (reference sequence). Trimming took off 7 bases at V and 3 bases at J, with 21 bases between the two ends. This CDR3 is 16 amino acids long. DNA for the CDR3: TGTGCCAGTACTCCGACGGTACTGGCCAGGGACTATGGCTACACCTTC. Its protein product is CASTPTVLARDYGYTF.

The genes are TRBV5-1 and TRBJ1-1, with D possibly TRBD1 on 6 matching bases. This CDR3 is built from 14 residues. Trimming stripped 4 bases from V and 0 bases from J, with 10 bases between. The germline gives CDR1 SGHRS, CDR2 YFSETQ. DNA for the CDR3: TGCGCCAGCAGCCCGGACAGTATGAACACTGAAGCTTTCTTT. Its protein product is CASSPDSMNTEAFF.

This clonotype was observed at least ten times. The genes are TRBV5-1 and TRBJ2-3; possibly TRBD2 for D (6 bases). The CDR3 is 14 amino acids. Per the germline V gene, CDR1 is SGHRS and CDR2 is YFSETQ. Deletions cut 4 bases from V and 1 base from J, with 10 bases between. The CDR3 DNA reads TGCGCCAGCAGCCCGGGGGACCGCACAGATACGCAGTATTTT. Translating it yields CASSPGDRTDTQYF.

The chain carries TRBV7-9 and TRBJ1-2; unclear D gene. Germline V lookup: CDR1 SEHNR, CDR2 FQNEAQ (reference sequence). Trimming removed 3 bases at V and 5 bases at J, with 10 bases between. The CDR3 has 13 residues. DNA of the CDR3: TGTGCCAGCAGCTTGAGGTTTCTTTATGGCTACACCTTC. It is translated as CASSLRFLYGYTF.

The chain joins TRBV29-1 to TRBJ2-7, with 10 bases fitting TRBD1. Germline V gene data show CDR1 as SQVTM and CDR2 as ANQGSEA. V gave up 3 bases and J gave up 4 bases; unmatched junction bases: 6. The CDR3 loop spans 14 amino acids. In nucleotides, the CDR3 is TGCAGCGTTGACCTAACGGACAGGGGGTACGAGCAGTACTTC. Translated: CSVDLTDRGYEQYF.

This clonotype was detected only a few times. The chain is built from TRBV7-3 and TRBJ2-1; D remains ambiguous. Germline lookup yields CDR1 SGHTA and CDR2 FQGTGA. Deletions cut 2 bases from V and 5 bases from J, with 13 bases between. There are 15 residues in the CDR3. CDR3 region: CASSLEGQKNNEQFF. The DNA of the CDR3 is TGTGCCAGCAGCTTAGAAGGGCAGAAGAACAATGAGCAGTTCTTC.

In its sample, this clonotype was seen many times. The rearrangement links TRBV13 to TRBJ2-7, with TRBD1 as a possible D gene (6 bases). The ends were cut back, 2 bases at V and 5 bases at J, with 16 bases in the middle. Per germline, CDR1 PRHDT and CDR2 FYEKMQ (reference sequence). The CDR3 length is 15 residues. The CDR3 protein is CASSLQGMRYHEQYF. The CDR3 DNA reads TGTGCCAGCAGCTTACAGGGGATGAGGTACCACGAGCAGTACTTC.

J is TRBJ2-7 and V is TRBV29-1; D uncertain. The J call may be wrong; the DNA end is better matched by TRBJ2-5. This CDR3 is built from 13 residues. Per germline, CDR1 SQVTM and CDR2 ANQGSEA. CDR3 nucleotides: TGCAGCGTTGGTTGGGGTTCGTCGGAGACCCAGTACTTC. Its protein product is CSVGWGSSETQYF.

The chain employs TRBV7-2 and TRBJ1-3, with TRBD1 matching over 7 bases. CDR1 and CDR2 (germline): SGHTA, FQGNSA. J was trimmed by 0 bases and V by 5 bases; bases with no gene match: 16. This CDR3 spans 19 amino acids. The CDR3 DNA follows: TGTGCCAGCAGCCCTGGGACAGATTTTTACCGACCCTCTGGAAACACCATATATTTT. Translating it yields CASSPGTDFYRPSGNTIYF.

The V gene is TRBV20-1, the J gene TRBJ2-7; D remains ambiguous. V lost 3 bases, J lost 0 bases, and 18 bases lay in between. CDR3 length equals 16 residues. Germline CDR1 reads DFQATT; CDR2 reads SNEGSKA (reference sequence). DNA of the CDR3: TGCAGTGCTAGCCCTCCAGGACGGATTAGCTCCTACGAGCAGTACTTC. Translated: CSASPPGRISSYEQYF.

J is TRBJ2-1 and V is TRBV3-1; maybe TRBD1 (6 bases). V shed 0 bases and J shed 6 bases, with 12 bases lying between them. Germline-derived CDR1 and CDR2 are LGHDT and YNNKEL (reference sequence). This CDR3 is built from 15 residues. In DNA, the CDR3 is TGTGCCAGCAGCCAAGAGTGGGACATACCCAATGAGCAGTTCTTC. Translating it yields CASSQEWDIPNEQFF.

V is TRBV20-1 and J is TRBJ2-3; 7 bases fit TRBD2. J was trimmed by 4 bases and V by 0 bases; bases with no gene match: 1. The V gene's germline CDR1 is DFQATT and CDR2 SNEGSKA (reference sequence). This CDR3 contains 13 residues. The CDR3 region has the DNA TGCAGTGCTAGAGAAACTAGCGCAGATACGCAGTATTTT. This translates into CSARETSADTQYF.

V is TRBV27 and J is TRBJ2-1; 8 bases agree with TRBD2. The trim removed 4 bases at V and 1 base at J, leaving 9 bases unmatched. This CDR3 contains 17 residues. CDR1 is MNHEY, CDR2 SMNVEV, per germline (reference sequence). This CDR3 reads CASSSRTSLASYNEQFF. The CDR3 DNA follows: TGTGCCAGCAGTTCTCGGACTAGCCTGGCTTCCTACAATGAGCAGTTCTTC.

V gene TRBV6-2 or TRBV6-3 combines with J gene TRBJ2-7; 7 bases match TRBD2. Losses at the gene ends were 6 bases for V and 7 bases for J; bases not matched to a gene: 6. The CDR3 has 12 amino acids. The germline V gene encodes CDR1 MNHEY and CDR2 SVGEGT. CDR3 protein: CASSGPAGEQYF. CDR3 DNA: TGTGCCAGCAGCGGACCAGCGGGAGAGCAGTACTTC.

Only a few counts were recorded for this clonotype. This chain joins TRBV7-6 and TRBJ2-4; either TRBD1 or TRBD2 may fit D (5 bases each). Germline V lookup: CDR1 SGHVS, CDR2 FNYEAQ. The CDR3 spans 17 residues. The V and J ends lost 2 bases and 13 bases respectively, with 27 bases between them. The CDR3 bases are TGTGCCAGCAGCTTATTTGGGGGTGGGGCTATATACAATGAGCAGTACTTC. Protein: CASSLFGGGAIYNEQYF.

This clonotype was observed at least ten times. This chain uses TRBV7-9 with TRBJ2-1; the match to TRBD1 covers 10 bases. CDR1 and CDR2 from the germline V gene are SEHNR and FQNEAQ (reference sequence). The CDR3 has 21 amino acids. The V and J ends lost 8 bases and 0 bases, in that order; junction bases with no gene match: 22. This chain's CDR3 is CASSDPGDRGRGGSSYNEQFF. Written as DNA, the CDR3 is TGTGCCAGCTCTGACCCCGGCGACAGGGGGCGAGGGGGAAGCTCCTACAATGAGCAGTTCTTC.

Details on this clonotype: A junction boundary mismatches the germline segment, possibly from a read error. As DNA, the CDR3 is TGTGCCATCAGTCGTCCCGGGACAGGGTACGAGCAGTACTTC. Amino acid sequence: CAISRPGTGYEQYF. The chain uses TRBV6-6 and TRBJ2-7; 9 bases are shared with TRBD1. Germline loops: CDR1 MNHNY, CDR2 SVGAGI (reference sequence). CDR3 length: 14 amino acids.

This clonotype was counted between two and nine times. The CDR3 DNA sequence: TGTGCCATCAGTGACGGCGGGAGAACCAACGAGCAGTACTTC. This codes for CAISDGGRTNEQYF. The gene calls are TRBV10-3 and TRBJ2-7; 7 nucleotides match TRBD2. The CDR3 loop spans 14 amino acids. The junction had 7 bases not matched to a gene; V was cut back by 3 bases and J by 5 bases. The germline gives CDR1 ENHRY, CDR2 SYGVKD.

The chain has TRBV12-3 or TRBV12-4 and TRBJ1-1; 8 nucleotides agree with TRBD1. V trimming: 6 bases; J trimming: 4 bases; junction bases outside the gene matches: 7. The CDR3 has 14 amino acids. The CDR3, as DNA: TGTGCCAGCAGACTCGACAGGGGATCCACTGAAGCTTTCTTT. It encodes CASRLDRGSTEAFF.

This clonotype was detected a few times. The chain couples TRBV6-2 or TRBV6-3 to TRBJ1-1; 10 bases are a match to TRBD1. The germline gives CDR1 MNHEY, CDR2 SVGEGT. There are 12 residues in the CDR3. With V trimmed by 10 bases and J by 4 bases, 3 bases remained unmatched. The chain's CDR3 is CATRDRGTEAFF. In DNA, the CDR3 is TGTGCCACTCGGGACAGGGGCACTGAAGCTTTCTTT.

The rearrangement uses TRBV6-6 and TRBJ1-3, with D uncertain. The germline V gene has CDR1 MNHNY and CDR2 SVGAGI (reference sequence). V lost 8 bases, J lost 2 bases, and 22 bases lay in between. This CDR3 has 17 residues. CDR3 in DNA: TGTGCCAGCGGGAATAGAATGTTGGGCTTGGCTGGAAACACCATATATTTT. Its translation: CASGNRMLGLAGNTIYF.